These 24 T cell receptor beta chains were sequenced from one sample in a study of T-cell reconstitution after alpha-beta-depleted transplantation in children. Preparation of the TCRbeta library used unique molecular identifiers. MiXCR, run by TCRdb on the PCR reads, gives a single entry per CDR3 protein. The sample lists around 29,000 distinct CDR3 sequences; 5% to 7% were seen once. The sample in question was PBMCs, mostly from graft donor cells, obtained 180 days after TCRalphabeta/CD19-depleted stem cell transplant. The source is a male patient aged 10-17 years who had a stem cell transplant for acute myeloid leukemia, so the T cells may come from the graft donor.

In its sample, this clonotype was seen a few times. The chain is built from TRBV18 and TRBJ2-5; D is uncertain. The CDR3 is 16 amino acids. The germline gives CDR1 KGHSH, CDR2 LQKENI. Trimming removed 5 bases at V and 1 base at J, with 17 bases between. CDR3 DNA: TGTGCCAGCTCAACCCTGCTTTTGGGTTCCCAAGAGACCCAGTACTTC. It specifies CASSTLLLGSQETQYF.

In this sample, this clonotype turned up many times. One end of the junction varies from germline; a read error may be responsible. This chain joins TRBV2 and TRBJ2-7; D is possibly TRBD2 (6 bases). Germline values: CDR1 SNHLY, CDR2 FYNNEI. This CDR3 has 11 residues. CDR3 region: CASTARRGFGF. DNA of the CDR3: TGTGCCAGCACAGCGCGGCGGGGCTTTGGGTTC.

Concerning this clonotype itself: Its ends do not fully match the called genes, so a read error is possible. This rearrangement joins TRBV5-1 to TRBJ1-1; 7 bases align to TRBD1. CDR1 SGHRS and CDR2 YFSETQ come from the germline V gene. This CDR3 spans 15 amino acids. The DNA of the CDR3 is TGCGCCAGCAGCATGGAAGGGGGCGCGGGATCTGAACCTTTCTTT. Translating it yields CASSMEGGAGSEPFF.

This clonotype came up many times. The rearrangement links TRBV11-2 to TRBJ2-1; 7 bases align to TRBD2. The V gene end was trimmed by 1 base and the J gene end by 1 base; junction bases not matched to a gene: 4. Germline CDR1 SGHAT, CDR2 FQNNGV. The CDR3 has 16 residues. The CDR3 loop is CASSLGRGGSYNEQFF. The CDR3 DNA reads as TGTGCCAGCAGCTTAGGTCGGGGAGGGTCCTACAATGAGCAGTTCTTC.

J is TRBJ2-1 and V is TRBV20-1; a possible D gene is TRBD1 (5 bases). The CDR3 totals 12 residues. In germline, CDR1 is DFQATT, CDR2 SNEGSKA (reference sequence). The ends were cut back, 2 bases at V and 3 bases at J, with 5 bases in the middle. CDR3 residues: CSARQGYNEQFF. CDR3 nucleotide sequence: TGCAGTGCTAGACAGGGCTACAATGAGCAGTTCTTC.

This clonotype was seen at least ten times. The chain has TRBV20-1 and TRBJ2-2; 8 positions match TRBD2. CDR3 length: 16 residues. After removal of 3 bases from V and 3 bases from J, the junction contained 9 bases not matched to a gene. Per germline, CDR1 DFQATT and CDR2 SNEGSKA (reference sequence). The CDR3 nucleotides read TGCAGTGCTAGGGACCGGGGGGGAGGGGACACCGGGGAGCTGTTTTTT. This encodes CSARDRGGGDTGELFF.

This clonotype was counted many times. The rearrangement links TRBV4-3 to TRBJ2-1, with 7 nucleotides matching TRBD2. This CDR3 is 20 amino acids long. Germline loops: CDR1 LGHNA, CDR2 YSLEER. The J segment lost 0 bases and the V segment lost 4 bases, leaving 18 bases of the junction unmatched. CDR3 in amino acids: CASSPSGGGVTISSYNEQFF. Here the CDR3 DNA reads TGCGCCAGCAGCCCCTCCGGCGGGGGAGTCACGATCAGCTCCTACAATGAGCAGTTCTTC.

This clonotype was picked up many times. This chain connects TRBV10-3 to TRBJ2-1; the D call may be TRBD1 or TRBD2 (5 bases each). The CDR3 has 15 residues. Germline V lookup: CDR1 ENHRY, CDR2 SYGVKD. V lost 9 bases and J 2 bases, leaving 17 bases between the germline ends. CDR3 sequence (DNA): TGTGCCATTCTTCCCTCGGGACGGACCTACAATGAGCAGTTCTTC. Amino acid sequence: CAILPSGRTYNEQFF.

This clonotype was observed many times. The chain couples TRBV7-2 to TRBJ2-3; TRBD2 aligns across 7 bases. After removal of 5 bases from V and 1 base from J, the junction contained 9 bases not matched to a gene. Germline values: CDR1 SGHTA, CDR2 FQGNSA. CDR3 size: 16 residues. CDR3 region: CASSPSSRGGTDTQYF. The DNA of the CDR3 is TGTGCCAGCAGCCCAAGTAGCCGGGGGGGCACAGATACGCAGTATTTT.

This clonotype was observed a few times. The chain combines TRBV6-7 with TRBJ2-7, with D uncertain. TRBV6-7 is marked as an open reading frame, function uncertain. This CDR3 is 13 amino acids long. The ends were cut back, 3 bases at V and 1 base at J, with 7 bases in the middle. As DNA, the CDR3 is TGTGCCAGCAGTTATGCCGGTTCCTACGAGCAGTACTTC. This gives the protein CASSYAGSYEQYF.

This clonotype was seen ten or more times. The CDR3 DNA reads as TGCAGTGCTAGCGCACTAGCGGGAGTCCTTTACGAGCAGTACTTC. Translating it yields CSASALAGVLYEQYF. This chain links TRBV20-1 with TRBJ2-7; TRBD2 agrees at 11 bases. Germline V gene lookup returns CDR1 DFQATT and CDR2 SNEGSKA (reference sequence). Trimming cost V 3 bases and J 4 bases; bases outside gene matches: 8. The CDR3 length is 15 residues.

This clonotype has a count of ten or more. This chain uses TRBV4-1 with TRBJ2-3, with a possible D match to TRBD2 (6 bases). The V end lost 4 bases, the J end lost 0 bases, and 14 bases lay between the germline ends. This CDR3 spans 16 amino acids. Germline-derived CDR1 and CDR2 are MGHRA and YSYEKL. DNA of the CDR3: TGCGCCAGCAGCCTATCCCGGGACTTAAGCACAGATACGCAGTATTTT. The encoded protein is CASSLSRDLSTDTQYF.

This clonotype has a count of ten or more. CDR3 in amino acids: CASSPIPNSNQPQHF. CDR3 bases: TGTGCCAGCTCACCAATTCCCAATAGCAATCAGCCCCAGCATTTT. This sequence joins TRBV18 and TRBJ1-5; D is ambiguous. V was pared by 2 bases and J by 0 bases, with 8 bases between. CDR1 and CDR2 from the germline V gene are KGHSH and LQKENI. The CDR3 length is 15 residues. Variable domain in full (rest from reference TRBV18 and TRBJ1-5): NAGVMQNPRHLVRRRGQEARLRCSPMKGHSHVYWYRQLPEEGLKFMVYLQKENIIDESGMPKERFSAEFPKEGPSILRIQQVVRGDSAAYFCASSPIPNSNQPQHFGDGTRLSIL.

This clonotype showed up just a few times. The chain's CDR3 is CATLVLGYEQYF. The DNA for the CDR3 is TGTGCCACTCTTGTCCTGGGCTACGAGCAGTACTTC. This chain uses TRBV6-2 or TRBV6-3 with TRBJ2-7; D is unclear. Germline assignment: CDR1 MNHEY and CDR2 SVGEGT. The CDR3 spans 12 residues. V was clipped by 10 bases and J by 3 bases, with 13 bases between them.

For this clonotype: One base away lies a much larger clone, so this may be a sequencing read error. This sequence joins TRBV19 and TRBJ1-2; 10 bases match TRBD1. Per germline, CDR1 LNHDA and CDR2 SQIVND (reference sequence). V dropped 5 bases and J dropped 6; count of bases not matched to a gene: 9. CDR3 length: 15 residues. The CDR3 DNA is TGTGCCAGTAGTTACCGACAGGGGGCTTGGGATGGCTACACCTTC. This gives the protein CASSYRQGAWDGYTF. Combining the CDR3 with reference TRBV19 and TRBJ1-2 gives the whole variable domain DGGITQSPKYLFRKEGQNVTLSCEQNLNHDAMYWYRQDPGQGLRLIYYSQIVNDFQKGDIAEGYSVSREKKESFPLTVTSAQKNPTAFYLCASSYRQGAWDGYTFGSGTRLTVV.

Many counts were recorded for this clonotype. The CDR3 DNA follows: TGTGCCAGCAACCCGGACCTTGGGGAGCAGTTCTTC. Translating gives CASNPDLGEQFF. The rearrangement uses TRBV12-3 or TRBV12-4 and TRBJ2-1; D uncertain. The CDR3 covers 12 residues. Trimming took off 7 bases at V and 10 bases at J, with 14 bases between the two ends.

The chain combines TRBV12-3 or TRBV12-4 with TRBJ2-7; D is uncertain. The CDR3 is 17 residues long. V lost 11 bases and J 1 base, leaving 27 bases between the germline ends. The CDR3 nucleotides are TGTGCCTTCAGTTCCCCCCCCGGAACCGTTTTATCCTACGAGCAGTACTTC. Translating it yields CAFSSPPGTVLSYEQYF.

Ten or more counts support this clonotype. This sequence joins TRBV29-1 and TRBJ1-1; 11 bases fit TRBD1. V shed 7 bases, J shed 0 bases, and the junction held 1 base outside the gene matches. The germline CDR1 and CDR2 sequences are SQVTM and ANQGSEA. The CDR3 runs to 13 residues. CDR3 bases: TGCAGCGGGGACAGGGGGTTGAACACTGAAGCTTTCTTT. This encodes CSGDRGLNTEAFF.

Remarks on this clonotype: Germline and junction disagree at one end, which may indicate a read error. V usage is TRBV6-2 or TRBV6-3 and J usage is TRBJ1-1, with unresolved D. The CDR3 is made up of 11 amino acids. Germline values: CDR1 MNHEY, CDR2 SVGEGT. In DNA, the CDR3 is TGTGCCAGCAGTCGTCAAGCTGAACCTTTCTTT. Encoded protein: CASSRQAEPFF.

The rearrangement uses TRBV19 and TRBJ2-7; 14 bases align to TRBD2. The length of the CDR3 is 15 residues. Germline values: CDR1 LNHDA, CDR2 SQIVND (reference sequence). With 3 bases clipped from V and 4 bases from J, the junction kept 2 bases outside the gene matches. CDR3 in amino acids: CASSMRTSGGYEQYF. The CDR3 coding sequence is TGTGCCAGTAGTATGAGGACTAGCGGGGGGTACGAGCAGTACTTC. The complete variable domain, with remaining parts taken from reference TRBV19 and TRBJ2-7, reads DGGITQSPKYLFRKEGQNVTLSCEQNLNHDAMYWYRQDPGQGLRLIYYSQIVNDFQKGDIAEGYSVSREKKESFPLTVTSAQKNPTAFYLCASSMRTSGGYEQYFGPGTRLTVT.

This clonotype was recorded a few times. DNA of the CDR3: TGTGCCAGCAGTATCCTAGCGGGAGGGCCCTACAATGAGCAGTTCTTC. It encodes CASSILAGGPYNEQFF. This chain joins TRBV28 and TRBJ2-1; 12 positions match TRBD2. The length of the CDR3 is 16 residues. CDR1 and CDR2 from the germline V gene are MDHEN and SYDVKM. J lost 2 bases, V lost 5 bases, and 4 bases had no gene match.

This clonotype was seen at least ten times. The chain recombines TRBV29-1 with TRBJ1-4; D perhaps matches TRBD1 (5 bases). The CDR3 has 13 residues. V was pared by 0 bases and J by 8 bases, with 10 bases between. Germline CDR1 and CDR2: SQVTM and ANQGSEA. CDR3: CSVEDRVWEKLFF. CDR3 nucleotides: TGCAGCGTTGAAGACAGGGTGTGGGAAAAACTGTTTTTT.

This clonotype has at least ten counts. This chain uses TRBV11-1 with TRBJ2-5; the match to TRBD2 covers 12 bases. Germline values: CDR1 SGHAT, CDR2 FQDESV (reference sequence). The CDR3 sequence is 18 residues long. V lost 5 bases, J lost 4 bases, and 14 bases stayed unmatched. The CDR3 loop reads CASSQRASGRDFGETQYF. DNA of the CDR3: TGTGCCAGCAGCCAGCGGGCTAGCGGGAGGGACTTCGGAGAGACCCAGTACTTC. The full variable domain, with the rest looked up from reference TRBV11-1 and TRBJ2-5, is EAEVAQSPRYKITEKSQAVAFWCDPISGHATLYWYRQILGQGPELLVQFQDESVVDDSQLPKDRFSAERLKGVDSTLKIQPAELGDSAMYLCASSQRASGRDFGETQYFGPGTRLLVL.

In this sample, this clonotype turned up many times. The CDR3 nucleotides read TGCGCCAGCAGCTTGGGGGGCGCTACGCAGTATTTT. This codes for CASSLGGATQYF. The gene calls are TRBV5-1 and TRBJ2-3, with D perhaps matching TRBD1 (5 bases). The V end was cut by 0 bases, the J end by 8 bases, with 7 bases between. The CDR3 covers 12 residues. Germline V lookup: CDR1 SGHRS, CDR2 YFSETQ. Variable domain in full (rest from reference TRBV5-1 and TRBJ2-3): KAGVTQTPRYLIKTRGQQVTLSCSPISGHRSVSWYQQTPGQGLQFLFEYFSETQRNKGNFPGRFSGRQFSNSRSEMNVSTLELGDSALYLCASSLGGATQYFGPGTRLTVL.